The 7 T cell receptor beta chains reported below all come from one sample, sequenced in a study of cytomegalovirus exposure and HLA in healthy donors. In the PCR, 60 Vbeta and 13 Jbeta primers were used. The protocol was immunoSEQ multiplex PCR, while the TCRdb copy is restricted to in-frame clones and leaves out a portion. The repertoire holds over 150,000 clones, with roughly 84% as singletons. The sample taken for sequencing was PBMCs. These receptors all come from a boy aged 2 to 9 in good health and CMV-seronegative.

This chain joins TRBV25-1 and TRBJ2-7; D gene uncertain. V gave up 5 bases and J gave up 4 bases, with 15 bases separating them. This CDR3 is 14 amino acids long. CDR1 and CDR2 from the germline V gene are MGHDK and SYGVNS. This chain's CDR3 is CASSPTSLGYEQYF. The CDR3 DNA is TGTGCCAGCAGTCCGACTTCTCTTGGTTACGAGCAGTACTTC.

The rearrangement uses TRBV13 and TRBJ2-2; 14 bases fit TRBD2. CDR1 PRHDT and CDR2 FYEKMQ come from the germline V gene (reference sequence). The CDR3 spans 17 residues. V lost 5 bases, J lost 6 bases, and 8 bases stayed unmatched. CDR3 sequence: CASSKGLAGGLAGELFF. CDR3 bases: TGTGCCAGCAGCAAAGGACTAGCGGGAGGTCTCGCCGGGGAGCTGTTTTTT.

The V and J genes are TRBV27 and TRBJ2-1, with 8 bases that match TRBD2. The CDR3 has 14 residues. The V and J ends lost 5 bases and 8 bases, in that order; junction bases with no gene match: 8. Germline CDR1 and CDR2: MNHEY and SMNVEV (reference sequence). The CDR3 DNA reads as TGTGCCAGCAGTATCCGGACTAGCTCGGATGAGCAGTTCTTC. Translating gives CASSIRTSSDEQFF.

This chain connects TRBV6-5 to TRBJ1-1; maybe TRBD1 (5 bases). Looked up from germline, CDR1 is MNHEY and CDR2 is SVGAGI. V shed 11 bases and J shed 5 bases, with 15 bases lying between them. The CDR3 has 12 residues. The CDR3 bases are TGTGCCTCTCGGGGGGTAGGAACTGAAGCTTTCTTT. The encoded protein is CASRGVGTEAFF.

V is TRBV20-1 and J is TRBJ1-1, with D perhaps matching TRBD1 (5 bases). The CDR3 is made up of 10 amino acids. Germline V gene sequence: CDR1 DFQATT, CDR2 SNEGSKA (reference sequence). V lost 6 bases, J lost 10 bases, and 12 bases lay in between. The CDR3 loop is CSASPRAAFF. The CDR3 nucleotides read TGCAGTGCATCACCCAGGGCAGCTTTCTTT.

This chain joins TRBV21-1 and TRBJ1-5; the DNA was not compared with TRBD1, the D call given in the table. TRBV21-1 constitutes a pseudogene. The CDR3 is 16 amino acids. This CDR3 is CASKGPGTHSNQPQHF. In DNA form, the CDR3 reads TGTGCCAGCAAAGGTCCCGGGACACATAGCAATCAGCCCCAGCATTTT.

The J gene is TRBJ1-5, the V gene TRBV2, with 8 nucleotides matching TRBD1. The germline gives CDR1 SNHLY, CDR2 FYNNEI. The CDR3 covers 15 residues. V trimming: 6 bases; J trimming: 5 bases; junction bases outside the gene matches: 9. In DNA form, the CDR3 reads TGTGCCAGCAGCGCGGACAGGGTAGCCCATCAGCCCCAGCATTTT. Its protein is CASSADRVAHQPQHF.